This T cell receptor beta chain appears in the sequencing data of a study of cytomegalovirus exposure and HLA in healthy donors. Findings and limits, study-wide: When a later analysis was performed, an Asian-associated ancestry cluster reportedly had fewer N-insertions than the approximately 600-donor mean. In a later analysis, HLA-associated beta chains showed higher expansion and lower generation probabilities than comparable chains. Common viral pathogens seemed, in a later analysis, to connect with several of the most significant clusters.

Concerning this clone itself: Antigen specificity is unknown.

CDR1 MNHNS and CDR2 SASEGT come from the germline V gene. The ends were cut back, 6 bases at V and 0 bases at J, with 12 bases in the middle. The CDR3 length is 15 residues. PCR used 60 Vbeta primers and 13 Jbeta primers. The table came from immunoSEQ multiplex PCR; TCRdb's copy has only in-frame clones and leaves some out. The sample yields about 130,000 clones, roughly 10% seen once. Each of the donors was a healthy bone marrow donor. The sequence derives from a young woman in good health and CMV-seropositive. The sample consisted of PBMCs. The chain couples TRBV6-1 to TRBJ1-3; TRBD1 might be the D (5 bases). The CDR3 loop reads CASSRQSISGNTIYF. The CDR3 DNA reads as TGTGCCAGCAGCCGACAGAGTATCTCTGGAAACACCATATATTTT.